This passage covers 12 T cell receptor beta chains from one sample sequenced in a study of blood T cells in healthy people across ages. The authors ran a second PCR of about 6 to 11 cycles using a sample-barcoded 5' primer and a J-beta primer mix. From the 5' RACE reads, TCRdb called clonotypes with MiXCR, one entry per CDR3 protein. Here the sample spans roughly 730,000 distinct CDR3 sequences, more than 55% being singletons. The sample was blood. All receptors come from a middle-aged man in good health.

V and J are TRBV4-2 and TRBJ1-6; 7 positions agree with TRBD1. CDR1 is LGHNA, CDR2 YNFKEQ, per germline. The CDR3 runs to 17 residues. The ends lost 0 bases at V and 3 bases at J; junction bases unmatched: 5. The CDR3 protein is CASSQDAGQDYNSPLHF. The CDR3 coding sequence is TGTGCCAGCAGCCAAGACGCCGGACAGGACTATAATTCACCCCTCCACTTT.

The CDR3 is CAWSDLLGPRQPQHF. The CDR3 DNA follows: TGTGCCTGGAGTGACCTCTTGGGACCAAGACAGCCCCAGCATTTT. The chain carries TRBV30 and TRBJ1-5, with a possible D match to TRBD1 (5 bases). Germline lookup yields CDR1 GTSNPN and CDR2 SVGIG (reference sequence). CDR3 length equals 15 residues. The V and J ends lost 1 base and 7 bases respectively, with 17 bases between them.

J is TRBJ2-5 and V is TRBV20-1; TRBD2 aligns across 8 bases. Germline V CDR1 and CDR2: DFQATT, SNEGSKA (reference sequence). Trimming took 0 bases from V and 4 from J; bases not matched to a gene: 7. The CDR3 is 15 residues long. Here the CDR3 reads CSARDHGRAPETQYF. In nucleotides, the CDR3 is TGCAGTGCTAGAGATCACGGGAGGGCCCCAGAGACCCAGTACTTC.

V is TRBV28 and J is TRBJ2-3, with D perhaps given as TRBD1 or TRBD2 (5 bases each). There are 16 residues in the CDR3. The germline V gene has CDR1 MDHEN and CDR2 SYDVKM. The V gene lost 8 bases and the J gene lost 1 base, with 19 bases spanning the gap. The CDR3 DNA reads TGTGCCAGCCCCCCCGGGGCTAACTCAGGCACAGATACGCAGTATTTT. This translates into CASPPGANSGTDTQYF.

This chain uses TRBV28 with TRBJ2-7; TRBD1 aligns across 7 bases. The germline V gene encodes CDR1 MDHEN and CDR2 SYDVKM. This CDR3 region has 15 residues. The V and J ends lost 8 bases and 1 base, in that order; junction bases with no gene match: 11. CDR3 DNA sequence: TGTGCCAGCGAGAATTACAGGGGAAGGTCCTACGAGCAGTACTTC. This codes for CASENYRGRSYEQYF.

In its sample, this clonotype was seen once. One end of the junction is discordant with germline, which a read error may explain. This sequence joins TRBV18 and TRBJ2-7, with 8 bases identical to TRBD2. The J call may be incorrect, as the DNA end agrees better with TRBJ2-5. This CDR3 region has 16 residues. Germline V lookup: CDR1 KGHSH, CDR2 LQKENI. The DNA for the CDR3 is TGTGCCAGTTCACTCAAGGCTGTCTTAGCGGGGGAGACCCAGTACTTC. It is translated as CASSLKAVLAGETQYF.

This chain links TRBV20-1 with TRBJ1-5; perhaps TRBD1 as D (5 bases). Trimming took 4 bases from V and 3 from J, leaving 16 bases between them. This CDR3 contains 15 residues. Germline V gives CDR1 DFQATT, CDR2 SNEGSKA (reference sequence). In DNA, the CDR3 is TGCAGTGCTAAGACAGCACACGAGATCAATCAGCCCCAGCATTTT. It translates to CSAKTAHEINQPQHF.

This chain's CDR3 is CASSLTGMQYGYTF. CDR3 in DNA: TGTGCCAGCAGTTTAACAGGGATGCAGTATGGCTACACCTTC. The chain recombines TRBV12-3 or TRBV12-4 with TRBJ1-2; a possible D gene is TRBD1 (6 bases). V was pared by 2 bases and J by 5 bases, with 12 bases between. This CDR3 has 14 residues.

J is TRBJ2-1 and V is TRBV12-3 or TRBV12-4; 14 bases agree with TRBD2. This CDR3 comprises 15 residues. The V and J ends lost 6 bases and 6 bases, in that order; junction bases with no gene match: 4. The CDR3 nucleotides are TGTGCCAGCAGCCGCGGACTAGCGGGAGGCAATGAGCAGTTCTTC. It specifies CASSRGLAGGNEQFF.

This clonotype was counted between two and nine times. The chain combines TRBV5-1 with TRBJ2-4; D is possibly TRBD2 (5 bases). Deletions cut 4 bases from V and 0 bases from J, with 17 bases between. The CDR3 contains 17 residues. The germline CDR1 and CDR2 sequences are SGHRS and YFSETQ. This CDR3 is CASSTDSGLGAKNIQYF. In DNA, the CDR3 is TGCGCCAGCAGCACGGATTCCGGACTTGGAGCCAAAAACATTCAGTACTTC.

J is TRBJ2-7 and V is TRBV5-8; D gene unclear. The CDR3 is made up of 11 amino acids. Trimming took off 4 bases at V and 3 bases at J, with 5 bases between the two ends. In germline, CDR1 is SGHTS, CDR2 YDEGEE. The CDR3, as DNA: TGTGCCAGCAGCCCCATCTACGAGCAGTACTTC. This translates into CASSPIYEQYF.

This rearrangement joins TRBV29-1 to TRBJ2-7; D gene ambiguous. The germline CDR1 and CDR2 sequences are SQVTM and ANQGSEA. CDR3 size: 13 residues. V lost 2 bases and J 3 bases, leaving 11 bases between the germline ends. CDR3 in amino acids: CSVETDDGYEQYF. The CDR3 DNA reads TGCAGCGTTGAAACGGATGACGGCTACGAGCAGTACTTC.